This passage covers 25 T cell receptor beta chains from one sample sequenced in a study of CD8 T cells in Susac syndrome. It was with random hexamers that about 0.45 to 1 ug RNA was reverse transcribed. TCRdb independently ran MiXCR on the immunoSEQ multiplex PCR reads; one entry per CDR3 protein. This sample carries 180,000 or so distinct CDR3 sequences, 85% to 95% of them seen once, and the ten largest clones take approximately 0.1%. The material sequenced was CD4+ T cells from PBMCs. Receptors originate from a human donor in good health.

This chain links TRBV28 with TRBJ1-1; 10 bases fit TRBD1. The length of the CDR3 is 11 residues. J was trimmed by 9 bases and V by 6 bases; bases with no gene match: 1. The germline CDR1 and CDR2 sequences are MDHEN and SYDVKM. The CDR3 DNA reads TGTGCCAGCAGGACAGGGGGCCAAGCTTTCTTT. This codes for CASRTGGQAFF.

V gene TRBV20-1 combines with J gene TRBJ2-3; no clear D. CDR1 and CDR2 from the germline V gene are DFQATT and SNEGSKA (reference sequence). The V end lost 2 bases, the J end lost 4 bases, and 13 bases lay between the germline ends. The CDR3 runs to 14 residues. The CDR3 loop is CSARQSELADTQYF. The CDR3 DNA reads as TGCAGTGCTAGACAAAGCGAGTTGGCAGATACGCAGTATTTT.

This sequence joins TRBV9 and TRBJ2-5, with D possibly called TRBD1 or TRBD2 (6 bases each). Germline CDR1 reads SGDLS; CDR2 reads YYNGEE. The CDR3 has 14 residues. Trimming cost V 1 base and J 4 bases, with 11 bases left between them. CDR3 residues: CASSVLGGGETQYF. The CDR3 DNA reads TGTGCCAGCAGCGTACTAGGGGGAGGAGAGACCCAGTACTTC. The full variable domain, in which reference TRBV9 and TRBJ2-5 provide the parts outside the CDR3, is DSGVTQTPKHLITATGQRVTLRCSPRSGDLSVYWYQQSLDQGLQFLIQYYNGEERAKGNILERFSAQQFPDLHSELNLSSLELGDSALYFCASSVLGGGETQYFGPGTRLLVL.

In DNA, the CDR3 is TGCAGCGTCGACCGGGACAGCAGCACAGATACGCAGTATTTT. Protein: CSVDRDSSTDTQYF. This chain uses TRBV29-1 with TRBJ2-3, with 7 positions matching TRBD1. The CDR3 covers 14 residues. Trimming removed 6 bases from V and 0 bases from J; junction bases left unmatched: 6. In germline, CDR1 is SQVTM, CDR2 ANQGSEA.

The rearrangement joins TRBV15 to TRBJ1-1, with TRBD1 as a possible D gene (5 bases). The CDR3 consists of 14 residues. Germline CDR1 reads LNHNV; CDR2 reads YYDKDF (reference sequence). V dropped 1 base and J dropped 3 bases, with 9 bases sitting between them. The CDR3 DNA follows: TGTGCCACCAGCAGAGTCTGGGGGGACACTGAAGCTTTCTTT. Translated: CATSRVWGDTEAFF.

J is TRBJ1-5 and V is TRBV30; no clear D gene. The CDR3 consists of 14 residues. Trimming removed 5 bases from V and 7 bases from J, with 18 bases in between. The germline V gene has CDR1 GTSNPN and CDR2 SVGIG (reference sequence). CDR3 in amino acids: CAWGRGPSDQPQHF. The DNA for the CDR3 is TGTGCCTGGGGGAGAGGGCCCAGCGACCAGCCCCAGCATTTT.

The CDR3 sequence is CASSQSRAVQNSPLHF. Here the CDR3 DNA reads TGTGCCAGCAGCCAATCTCGGGCCGTCCAAAATTCACCCCTCCACTTT. The chain has TRBV3-1 and TRBJ1-6; D remains unclear. Germline V lookup: CDR1 LGHDT, CDR2 YNNKEL (reference sequence). V shed 2 bases and J shed 7 bases, with 15 bases lying between them. This CDR3 is built from 16 residues.

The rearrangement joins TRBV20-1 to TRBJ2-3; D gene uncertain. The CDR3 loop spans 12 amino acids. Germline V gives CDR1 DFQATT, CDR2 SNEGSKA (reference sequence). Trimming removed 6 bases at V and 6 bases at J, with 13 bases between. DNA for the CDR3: TGCAGTGCGCCCGTTTCGAGGGATACGCAGTATTTT. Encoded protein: CSAPVSRDTQYF.

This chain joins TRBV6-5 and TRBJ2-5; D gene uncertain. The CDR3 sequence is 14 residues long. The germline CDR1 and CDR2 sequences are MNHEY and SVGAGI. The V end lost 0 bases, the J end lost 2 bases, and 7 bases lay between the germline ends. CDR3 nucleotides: TGTGCCAGCAGTTACTCCGCTGTGCAAGAGACCCAGTACTTC. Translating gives CASSYSAVQETQYF.

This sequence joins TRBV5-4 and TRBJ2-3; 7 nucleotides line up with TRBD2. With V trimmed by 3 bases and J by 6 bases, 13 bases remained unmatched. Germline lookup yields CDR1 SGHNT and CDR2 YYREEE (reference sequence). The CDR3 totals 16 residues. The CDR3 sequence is CASSSPGEGPVDTQYF. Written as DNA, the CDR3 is TGTGCCAGCAGCTCCCCTGGGGAGGGCCCAGTTGATACGCAGTATTTT.

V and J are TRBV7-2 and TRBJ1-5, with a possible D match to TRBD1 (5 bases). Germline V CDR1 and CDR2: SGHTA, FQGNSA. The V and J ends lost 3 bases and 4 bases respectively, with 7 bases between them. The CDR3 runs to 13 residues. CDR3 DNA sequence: TGTGCCAGCAGCTTGACAGTAAATCAGCCCCAGCATTTT. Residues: CASSLTVNQPQHF.

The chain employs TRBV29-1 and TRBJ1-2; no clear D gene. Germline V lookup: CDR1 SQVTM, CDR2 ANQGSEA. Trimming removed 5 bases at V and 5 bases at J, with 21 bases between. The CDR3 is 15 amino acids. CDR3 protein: CSVPNPDSVIYGYTF. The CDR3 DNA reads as TGCAGCGTTCCAAATCCGGACTCGGTAATATATGGCTACACCTTC.

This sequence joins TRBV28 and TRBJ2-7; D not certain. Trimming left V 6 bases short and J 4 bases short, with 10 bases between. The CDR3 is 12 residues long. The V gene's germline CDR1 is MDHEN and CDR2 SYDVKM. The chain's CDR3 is CASSFGPYEQYV. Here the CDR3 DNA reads TGTGCCAGCAGCTTCGGCCCGTACGAGCAGTACGTC.

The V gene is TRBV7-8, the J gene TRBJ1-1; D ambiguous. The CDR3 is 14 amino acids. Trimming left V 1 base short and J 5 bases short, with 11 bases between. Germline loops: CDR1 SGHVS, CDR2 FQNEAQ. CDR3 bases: TGTGCCAGCAGCTTAGGTAGTGTGTGGACTGAAGCTTTCTTT. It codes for CASSLGSVWTEAFF.

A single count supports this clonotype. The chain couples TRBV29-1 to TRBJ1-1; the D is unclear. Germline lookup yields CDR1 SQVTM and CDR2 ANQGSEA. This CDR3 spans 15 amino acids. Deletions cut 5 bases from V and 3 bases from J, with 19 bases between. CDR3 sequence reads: CSVIALGYRHTEAFF. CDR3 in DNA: TGCAGCGTTATAGCCCTAGGATACCGGCACACTGAAGCTTTCTTT.

CDR3 coding DNA: TGTGCCAGCAGCCGAGTCCAGAGCGGCTACACCTTC. This translates into CASSRVQSGYTF. The chain employs TRBV25-1 and TRBJ1-2; D gene unclear. Germline assignment: CDR1 MGHDK and CDR2 SYGVNS. The CDR3 runs to 12 residues. V was shortened by 6 bases and J by 8 bases, with 13 bases between the two germline ends.

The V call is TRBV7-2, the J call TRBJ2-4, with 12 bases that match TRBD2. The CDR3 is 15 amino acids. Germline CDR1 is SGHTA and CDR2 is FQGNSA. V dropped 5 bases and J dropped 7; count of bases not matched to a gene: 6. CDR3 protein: CASSKLAGGGNIQYF. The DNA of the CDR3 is TGTGCCAGCAGCAAACTAGCGGGGGGAGGGAACATTCAGTACTTC.

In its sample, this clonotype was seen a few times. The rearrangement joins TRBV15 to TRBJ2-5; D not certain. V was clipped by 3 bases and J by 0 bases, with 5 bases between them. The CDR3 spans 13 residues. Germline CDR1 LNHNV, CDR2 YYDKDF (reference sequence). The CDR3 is CATSRDHQETQYF. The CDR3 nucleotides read TGTGCCACCAGCAGGGACCACCAAGAGACCCAGTACTTC.

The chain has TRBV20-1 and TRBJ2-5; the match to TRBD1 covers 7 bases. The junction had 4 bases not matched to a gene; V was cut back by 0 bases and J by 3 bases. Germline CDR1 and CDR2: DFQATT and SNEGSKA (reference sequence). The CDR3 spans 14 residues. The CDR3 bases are TGCAGTGCTAGAGAGGGGCAGGGGGAAGAGACCCAGTACTTC. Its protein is CSAREGQGEETQYF.

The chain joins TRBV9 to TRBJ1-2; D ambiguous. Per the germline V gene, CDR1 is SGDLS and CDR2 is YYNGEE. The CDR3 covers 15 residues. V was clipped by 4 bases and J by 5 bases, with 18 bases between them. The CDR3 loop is CASSSSRSQVYGYTF. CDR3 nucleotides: TGTGCCAGCAGCTCTAGTCGGTCTCAAGTATATGGCTACACCTTC.

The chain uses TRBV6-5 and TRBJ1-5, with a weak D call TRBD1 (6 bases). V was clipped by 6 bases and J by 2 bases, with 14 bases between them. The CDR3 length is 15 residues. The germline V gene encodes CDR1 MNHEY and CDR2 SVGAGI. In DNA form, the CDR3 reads TGTGCCAGCAGAAAGGGGGGGGTGGGCAATCAGCCCCAGCATTTT. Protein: CASRKGGVGNQPQHF.

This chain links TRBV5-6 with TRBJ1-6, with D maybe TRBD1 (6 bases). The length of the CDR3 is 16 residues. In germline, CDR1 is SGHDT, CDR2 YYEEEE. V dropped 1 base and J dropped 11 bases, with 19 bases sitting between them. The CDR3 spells CASSLLKGGPRAPLHF. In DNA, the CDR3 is TGTGCCAGCAGCTTGTTGAAGGGGGGGCCACGAGCACCCCTCCACTTT.

The CDR3 bases are TGTGCCAGCAGTGTTCATTCACCCCTCCACTTT. This codes for CASSVHSPLHF. V usage is TRBV2 and J usage is TRBJ1-6; D ambiguous. Between the trimmed V and J ends, which lost 4 bases and 8 bases, there was a span of 3 bases. This CDR3 comprises 11 residues. Germline CDR1 and CDR2: SNHLY and FYNNEI.

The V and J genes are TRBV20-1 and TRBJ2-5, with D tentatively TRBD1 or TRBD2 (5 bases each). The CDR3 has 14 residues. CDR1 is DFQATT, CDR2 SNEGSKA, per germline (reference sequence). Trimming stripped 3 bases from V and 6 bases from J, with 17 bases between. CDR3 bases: TGCAGTGCTAGCCCCACGGGACGCGGACAGACCCAGTACTTC. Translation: CSASPTGRGQTQYF.

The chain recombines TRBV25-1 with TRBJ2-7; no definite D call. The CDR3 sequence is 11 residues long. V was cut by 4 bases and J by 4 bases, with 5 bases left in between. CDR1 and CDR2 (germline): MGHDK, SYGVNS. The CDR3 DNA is TGTGCCAGCAGTGGTTGGTACGAGCAGTACTTC. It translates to CASSGWYEQYF.